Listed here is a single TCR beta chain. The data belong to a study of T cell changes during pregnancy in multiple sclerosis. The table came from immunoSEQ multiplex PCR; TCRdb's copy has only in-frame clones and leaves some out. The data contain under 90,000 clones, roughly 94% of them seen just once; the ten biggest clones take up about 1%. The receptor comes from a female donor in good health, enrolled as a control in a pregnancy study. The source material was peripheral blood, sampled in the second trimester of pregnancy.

The chain's CDR3 is CASSLVSVGELFF. CDR3 bases: TGTGCCAGCAGCTTAGTTTCGGTCGGGGAGCTGTTTTTT. The rearrangement uses TRBV11-3 and TRBJ2-2, with D uncertain. The CDR3 runs to 13 residues. V was trimmed by 1 base and J by 7 bases, leaving 7 bases between them. The germline CDR1 and CDR2 sequences are SGHNT and YENEEA. Using reference TRBV11-3 and TRBJ2-2 for the parts outside the CDR3, the full variable domain is EAGVVQSPRYKIIEKKQPVAFWCNPISGHNTLYWYLQNLGQGPELLIRYENEEAVDDSQLPKDRFSAERLKGVDSTLKIQPAELGDSAVYLCASSLVSVGELFFGEGSRLTVL.